This T cell receptor (beta chain) was recovered during a study of identical twins. In TCRdb, the 5' RACE reads were re-called with MiXCR into one record per CDR3 protein. Counted here are a few hundred thousand distinct CDR3 sequences, about 6.7% occurring once; the ten biggest clones make up 14% to 15%. This clonotype has ten or more counts. The CDR3 extends over 13 amino acids. The germline V and J ends were trimmed by 5 bases and 6 bases, with 14 bases remaining between them. CDR1 and CDR2 from the germline V gene are DFQATT and SNEGSKA (reference sequence). These data were also filed under a second study, of T cells expressing NK-cell markers. From that paper: The authors sequenced eight donors, of whom seven were HCMV-seropositive and one was seronegative. The study found these clonotypes also leading the CD3+CD56-NKG2C+ fraction in four donors.

The chain is built from TRBV20-1 and TRBJ2-1; D gene unclear. This sequence originates from a young woman in good health. The sequencing sample was made of CD8+ T cells sorted from blood. DNA for the CDR3: TGCAGTGCTTTAATGAGACCGACCAATGAGCAGTTCTTC. Encoded protein: CSALMRPTNEQFF.